This TCR beta chain was identified during a study of blood T cell repertoires in COVID-19. The CDR3 has 15 amino acids. The germline V gene has CDR1 SGHRS and CDR2 YFSETQ. V was pared by 3 bases and J by 4 bases, with 15 bases between. Sequencing was performed with immunoSEQ multiplex PCR; in TCRdb, only in-frame clones are kept and a portion is missing. The data contain hundreds of thousands of clones, 85% to 90% of them seen just once; the ten biggest clones take up 1%. The V and J genes are TRBV5-1 and TRBJ2-3; D possibly corresponds to TRBD2 (6 bases). This sequence originates from a man aged 18 to 29 who had recovered from COVID-19. Sequencing was carried out using PBMCs or T cells enriched from blood (not recorded which). CDR3 residues: CASSSGAGAADTQYF. In DNA form, the CDR3 reads TGCGCCAGCAGCTCCGGAGCGGGCGCAGCAGATACGCAGTATTTT.